This T cell receptor beta chain was found in a study of response to subunit inactivated influenza vaccine. TCRdb redid the calling of the RT-PCR reads with MiXCR, one entry per CDR3 protein. The data show a few hundred thousand distinct CDR3 sequences, with 21% seen just once and roughly 10% held by the top ten. The CDR3 length is 15 residues. V shed 1 base and J 1 base; nucleotides not matched to a gene: 1. Germline loops: CDR1 SGHVS, CDR2 FNYEAQ. Sequencing was performed on PBMCs from blood, taken approximately 20 months after vaccination. The receptor was isolated from a man between 50 and 69 years old who received an inactivated influenza vaccine. This chain uses TRBV7-6 with TRBJ2-7; TRBD1 matches 10 bases. CDR3: CASSLGDRGSYEQYF. CDR3 coding DNA: TGTGCCAGCAGCTTAGGGGACAGGGGTTCCTACGAGCAGTACTTC.